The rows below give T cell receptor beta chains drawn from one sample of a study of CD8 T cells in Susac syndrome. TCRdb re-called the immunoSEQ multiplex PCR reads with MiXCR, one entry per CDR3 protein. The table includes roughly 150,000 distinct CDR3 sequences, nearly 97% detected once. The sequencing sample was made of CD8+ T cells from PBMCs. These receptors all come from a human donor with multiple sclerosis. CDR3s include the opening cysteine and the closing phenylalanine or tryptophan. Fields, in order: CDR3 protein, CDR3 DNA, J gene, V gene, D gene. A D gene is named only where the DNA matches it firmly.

CDR3: CASTLGGELFF
DNA: TGTGCCAGCACCCTGGGCGGGGAGCTGTTTTTT
J: TRBJ2-2
V: TRBV18
D: .

CDR3: CASGNFGTEAFF
DNA: TGTGCTAGTGGCAACTTTGGCACTGAAGCTTTCTTT
J: TRBJ1-1
V: TRBV12-5
D: .

CDR3: CSASLLQGAISNQPQHF
DNA: TGCAGTGCTTCCCTCCTACAGGGAGCAATTAGCAATCAGCCCCAGCATTTT
J: TRBJ1-5
V: TRBV20-1
D: .

CDR3: CASSLEIADRGGELFF
DNA: TGTGCTAGCAGCTTAGAAATCGCCGACCGTGGCGGGGAGCTGTTTTTT
J: TRBJ2-2
V: TRBV7-7
D: .

CDR3: CASSLFMAGAIPGANVLTF
DNA: TGTGCCAGCAGCTTATTCATGGCGGGGGCAATCCCTGGGGCCAACGTCCTGACTTTC
J: TRBJ2-6
V: TRBV11-2
D: .

CDR3: CSVEEIAGDAYEQYF
DNA: TGCAGCGTTGAAGAGATAGCGGGGGATGCCTACGAGCAGTACTTC
J: TRBJ2-7
V: TRBV29-1
D: TRBD2

CDR3: CASSPSPRYEQYF
DNA: TGTGCCAGCAGCCCCAGTCCGCGTTACGAGCAGTACTTC
J: TRBJ2-7
V: TRBV7-2
D: .

CDR3: CASSPQDSYNQPQHF
DNA: TGTGCCAGCTCCCCCCAGGACAGCTACAATCAGCCCCAGCATTTT
J: TRBJ1-5
V: TRBV18
D: .

CDR3: CATLAADTQYF
DNA: TGTGCCACTTTAGCAGCAGATACGCAGTATTTT
J: TRBJ2-3
V: TRBV19
D: .

CDR3: CSVLQRGASTGELFF
DNA: TGCAGCGTTCTCCAGCGGGGGGCGAGCACCGGGGAGCTGTTTTTT
J: TRBJ2-2
V: TRBV29-1
D: TRBD2